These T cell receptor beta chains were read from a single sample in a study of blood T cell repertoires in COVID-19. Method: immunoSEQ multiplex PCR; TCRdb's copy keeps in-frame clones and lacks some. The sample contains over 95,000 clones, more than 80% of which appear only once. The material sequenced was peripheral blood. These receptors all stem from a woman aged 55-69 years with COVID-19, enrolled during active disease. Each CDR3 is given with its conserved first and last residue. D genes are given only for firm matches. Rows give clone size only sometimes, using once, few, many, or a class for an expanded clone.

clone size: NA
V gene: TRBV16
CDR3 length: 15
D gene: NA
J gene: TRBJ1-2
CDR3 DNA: TGTGCCAGCATCCAAGACGGCGGGTCCTTCTATGGCTACACCTTC
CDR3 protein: CASIQDGGSFYGYTF

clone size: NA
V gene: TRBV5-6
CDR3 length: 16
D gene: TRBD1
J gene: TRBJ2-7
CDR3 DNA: TGTGCCAGCAGCTCACCGGGACAGGGCCGCTCCTACGAGCAGTACTTC
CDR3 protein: CASSSPGQGRSYEQYF

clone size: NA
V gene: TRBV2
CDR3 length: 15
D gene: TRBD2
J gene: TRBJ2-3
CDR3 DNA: TGTGCCGGAAGGACAGCGGGGGGTAGCACAGATACGCAGTATTTT
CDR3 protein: CAGRTAGGSTDTQYF

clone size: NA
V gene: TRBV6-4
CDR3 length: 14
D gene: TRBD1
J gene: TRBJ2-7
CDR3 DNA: TGTGCCAGCAGTGTTGGACAGGGCGCCTACGAGCAGTACTTC
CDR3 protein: CASSVGQGAYEQYF

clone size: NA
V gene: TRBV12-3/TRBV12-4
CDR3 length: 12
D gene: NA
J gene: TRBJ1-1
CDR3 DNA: TGTGCCAGCAGCCTCTCCGGCACTGAAGCTTTCTTT
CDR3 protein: CASSLSGTEAFF

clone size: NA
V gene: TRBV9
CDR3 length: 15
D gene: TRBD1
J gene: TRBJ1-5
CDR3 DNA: TGTGCCAGCAGCCGGACAGGACAGAGCAATCAGCCCCAGCATTTT
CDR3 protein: CASSRTGQSNQPQHF

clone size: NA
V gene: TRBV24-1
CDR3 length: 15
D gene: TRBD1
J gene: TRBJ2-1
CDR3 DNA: TGTGCCACCAGTGATCCCGGGACAGCGGACAATGAGCAGTTCTTC
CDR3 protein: CATSDPGTADNEQFF

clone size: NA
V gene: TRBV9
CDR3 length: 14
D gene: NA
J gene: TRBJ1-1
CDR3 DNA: TGTGCCAGCAGCGTACTCCAGGGGAACACTGAAGCTTTCTTT
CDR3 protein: CASSVLQGNTEAFF

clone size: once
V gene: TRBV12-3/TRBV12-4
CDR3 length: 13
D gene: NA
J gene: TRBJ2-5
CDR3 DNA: TGTGCCAGCAAACCCGGGTACCAAGAGACCCAGTACTTC
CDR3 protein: CASKPGYQETQYF

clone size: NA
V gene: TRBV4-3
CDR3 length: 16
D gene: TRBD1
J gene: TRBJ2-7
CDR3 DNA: TGCGCCAGCAGCCGGGATACAGGGGGCGCGAGAAACGAGCAGTACTTC
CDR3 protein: CASSRDTGGARNEQYF

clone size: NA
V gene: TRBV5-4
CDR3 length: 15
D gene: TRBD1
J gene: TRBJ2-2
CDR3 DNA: TGTGCCAGCACCTCGACGGGACAGTTCACCGGGGAGCTGTTTTTT
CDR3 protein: CASTSTGQFTGELFF

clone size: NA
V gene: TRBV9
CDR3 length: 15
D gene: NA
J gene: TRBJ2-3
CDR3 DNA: TGTGCCAGCAGCGTAGGGACAGCTAGCACAGATACGCAGTATTTT
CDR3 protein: CASSVGTASTDTQYF

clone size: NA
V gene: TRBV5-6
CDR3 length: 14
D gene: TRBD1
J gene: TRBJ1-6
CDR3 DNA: TGTGCCAGCAGCTTGACAGGGGGTAATTCACCCCTCCACTTT
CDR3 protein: CASSLTGGNSPLHF

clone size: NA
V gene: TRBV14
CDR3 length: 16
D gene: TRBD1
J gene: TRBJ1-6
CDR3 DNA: TGTGCCAGCAGCCAAGATCCGGGACAGGGTAATTCACCCCTCCACTTT
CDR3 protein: CASSQDPGQGNSPLHF

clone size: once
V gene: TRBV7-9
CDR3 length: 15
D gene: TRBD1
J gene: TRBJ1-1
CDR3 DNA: TGTGCCAGCAGCAACCGACAGGGGAGTTACACTGAAGCTTTCTTT
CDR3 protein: CASSNRQGSYTEAFF

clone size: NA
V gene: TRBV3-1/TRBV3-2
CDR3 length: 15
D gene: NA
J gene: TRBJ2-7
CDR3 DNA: TGTGCCAGCAGCCAAGGACTAGTAGAATCCTACGAGCAGTACTTC
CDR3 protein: CASSQGLVESYEQYF

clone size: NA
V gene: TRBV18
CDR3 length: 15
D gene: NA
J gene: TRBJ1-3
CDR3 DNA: TGTGCCAGCTCACCGGGGCGAAGCTCTGGAAACACCATATATTTT
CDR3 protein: CASSPGRSSGNTIYF

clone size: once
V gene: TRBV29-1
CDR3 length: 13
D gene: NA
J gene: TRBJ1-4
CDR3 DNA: TGCAGCGTTGCTCTAGGGGGTGGGGAAAAACTGTTTTTT
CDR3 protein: CSVALGGGEKLFF

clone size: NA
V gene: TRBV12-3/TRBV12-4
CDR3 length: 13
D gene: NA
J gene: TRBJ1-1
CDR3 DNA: TGTGCCAGCAACCGCAGGGGTAGCACTGAAGCTTTCTTT
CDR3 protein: CASNRRGSTEAFF

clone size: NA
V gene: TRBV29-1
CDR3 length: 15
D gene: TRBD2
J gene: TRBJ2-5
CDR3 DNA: TGCAGCGTAAAAAGACTAGCTTCGTACCAAGAGACCCAGTACTTC
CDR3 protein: CSVKRLASYQETQYF

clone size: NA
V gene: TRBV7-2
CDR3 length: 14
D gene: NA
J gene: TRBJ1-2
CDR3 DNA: TGTGCCAGCAGCTTAGCGGCAGGTGGAGGCGGCTACACCTTC
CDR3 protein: CASSLAAGGGGYTF

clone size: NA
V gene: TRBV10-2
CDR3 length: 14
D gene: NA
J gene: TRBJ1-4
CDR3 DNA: TGCGCCAGCAGTCCGGGGGTTTCTAATGAAAAACTGTTTTTT
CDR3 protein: CASSPGVSNEKLFF

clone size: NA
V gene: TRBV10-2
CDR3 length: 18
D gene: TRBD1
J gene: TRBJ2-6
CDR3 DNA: TGCGCCAGCACCTTAGGGACAGGGGGTTATTCTGGGGCCAACGTCCTGACTTTC
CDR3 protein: CASTLGTGGYSGANVLTF

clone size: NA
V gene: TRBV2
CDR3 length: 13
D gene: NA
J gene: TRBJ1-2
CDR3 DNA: TGTGCCAGCAGTGGACAGATCCACTATGGCTACACCTTC
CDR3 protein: CASSGQIHYGYTF

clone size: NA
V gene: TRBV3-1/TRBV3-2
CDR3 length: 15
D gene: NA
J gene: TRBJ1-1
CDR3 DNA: TGTGCCAGCAGCCAAGATCAACACGCCATCACTGAAGCTTTCTTT
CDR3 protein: CASSQDQHAITEAFF

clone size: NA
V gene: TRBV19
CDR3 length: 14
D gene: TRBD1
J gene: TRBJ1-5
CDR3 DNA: TGTGCCAGTAGTATAGGGACAGGGCGGCCGCCCCAGCATTTT
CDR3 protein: CASSIGTGRPPQHF

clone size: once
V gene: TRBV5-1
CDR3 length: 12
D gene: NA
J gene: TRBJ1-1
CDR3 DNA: TGCGCCAGCAGCTACGACAGAAATGAAGCTTTCTTT
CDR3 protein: CASSYDRNEAFF

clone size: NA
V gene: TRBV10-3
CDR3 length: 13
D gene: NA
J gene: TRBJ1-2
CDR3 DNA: TGTGCCACCGCAGGGTCGTCGGACTATGGCTACACCTTC
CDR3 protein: CATAGSSDYGYTF

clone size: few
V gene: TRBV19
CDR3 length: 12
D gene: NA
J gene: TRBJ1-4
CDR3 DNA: TGTGCCAGTAGTGGGCAGTCTGAAAAACTGTTTTTT
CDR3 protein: CASSGQSEKLFF

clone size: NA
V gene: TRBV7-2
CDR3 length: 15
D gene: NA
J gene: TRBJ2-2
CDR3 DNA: TGTGCCAGCAGCTTAGCCCGGACTGACACCGGGGAGCTGTTTTTT
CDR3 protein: CASSLARTDTGELFF

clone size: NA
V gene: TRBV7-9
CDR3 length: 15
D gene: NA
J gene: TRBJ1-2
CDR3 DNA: TGTGCCAGCAGCTTAGCTTCCCCAGGTGCTGATGGCTACACCTTC
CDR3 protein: CASSLASPGADGYTF

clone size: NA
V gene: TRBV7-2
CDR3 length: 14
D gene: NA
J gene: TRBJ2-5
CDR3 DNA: TGTGCCAGCAGCTTATTGCCGGGTAAGAGACCCTCAAACTTC
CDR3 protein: CASSLLPGKRPSNF

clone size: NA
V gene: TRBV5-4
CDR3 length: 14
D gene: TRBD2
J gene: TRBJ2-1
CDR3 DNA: TGTGCCAGCTTGGCCAGCGGGGGATCCAATGAGCAGTTCTTC
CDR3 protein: CASLASGGSNEQFF

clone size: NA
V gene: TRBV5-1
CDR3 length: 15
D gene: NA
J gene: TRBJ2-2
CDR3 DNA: TGCGCCAGCAGCTTTCGGACAACGAACACCGGGGAGCTGTTTTTT
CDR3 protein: CASSFRTTNTGELFF

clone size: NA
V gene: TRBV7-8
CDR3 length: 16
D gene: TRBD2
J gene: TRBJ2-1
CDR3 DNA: TGTGCCAGCAGCCCGTTGCGCGGGAGGAATGACAATGAGCAGTTCTTC
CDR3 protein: CASSPLRGRNDNEQFF

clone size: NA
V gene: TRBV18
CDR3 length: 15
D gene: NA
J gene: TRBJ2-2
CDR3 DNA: TGTGCCAGCTCACGAGGACAATTAAACACCGGGGAGCTGTTTTTT
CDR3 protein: CASSRGQLNTGELFF

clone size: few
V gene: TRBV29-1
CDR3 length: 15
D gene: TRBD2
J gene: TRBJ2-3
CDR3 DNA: TGCAGCGCCAGGGGTAGCGGGGGGGGCACAGATACGCAGTATTTT
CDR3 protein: CSARGSGGGTDTQYF